This T cell receptor beta chain was identified during a study of cytomegalovirus exposure and HLA in healthy donors. Notes on the study in general: Accounts indicate the classifier identified cytomegalovirus status with strong specificity and sensitivity. Many donors carried some public TCRs, although rarity characterized most TCR sequences.

Unrecorded immune exposure was likely among donors, who were nominally healthy when sampled. The study ran its PCR with 60 Vbeta and 13 Jbeta primers. Original processing methods: There were some 87 million unique TCR beta chains by a later count, and some 11 million of them were shared. Profiled with immunoSEQ multiplex PCR; TCRdb holds only in-frame clones, not every one. The V and J calls and clone size come from that table; D and trimming were worked out from the DNA. This sample has about 170,000 clones, with over 75% found just once. Comment on this clone: The antigen is unknown.

Trimming removed 1 base at V and 8 bases at J, with 17 bases between. The CDR3 is 15 residues long. Per the germline V gene, CDR1 is LGHNA and CDR2 is YNFKEQ. The receptor's source is a male donor in good health and CMV-seronegative. This chain links TRBV4-2 with TRBJ1-2; D not certain. What was sequenced was PBMCs. DNA for the CDR3: TGTGCCAGCAGCCAAGTGAGAGAGGGATATGGAGGCTACACCTTC. Protein product: CASSQVREGYGGYTF.